This entry features one T cell receptor beta chain sequence. These data originate in a study of control samples from healthy donors and cancer patients. Looked up from germline, CDR1 is SQVTM and CDR2 is ANQGSEA. CDR3 length equals 13 residues. The V and J ends lost 4 bases and 5 bases respectively, with 9 bases between them. Assay used: immunoSEQ multiplex PCR; TCRdb lists only in-frame clones, some missing. Among 180,000 or so clones listed, approximately 92% were seen once. The rearrangement joins TRBV29-1 to TRBJ1-6, with D perhaps matching TRBD1 (5 bases). The sequence derives from an older woman in good health. Input material: blood. The CDR3 nucleotides are TGCAGCGTTGGTGCGGGGGATAATTCACCCCTCCACTTT. Translating gives CSVGAGDNSPLHF.